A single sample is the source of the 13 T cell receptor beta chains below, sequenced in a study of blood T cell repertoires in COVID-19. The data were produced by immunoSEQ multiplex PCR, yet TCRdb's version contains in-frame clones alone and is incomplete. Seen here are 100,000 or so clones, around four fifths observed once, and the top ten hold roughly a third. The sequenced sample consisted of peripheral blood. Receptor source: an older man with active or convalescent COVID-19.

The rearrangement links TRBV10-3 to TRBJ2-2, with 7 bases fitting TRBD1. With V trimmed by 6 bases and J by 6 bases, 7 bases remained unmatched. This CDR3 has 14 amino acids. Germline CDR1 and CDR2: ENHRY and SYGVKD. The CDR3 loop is CAIRANRGAGELFF. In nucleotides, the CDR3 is TGTGCCATCAGGGCCAACAGGGGCGCCGGGGAGCTGTTTTTT.

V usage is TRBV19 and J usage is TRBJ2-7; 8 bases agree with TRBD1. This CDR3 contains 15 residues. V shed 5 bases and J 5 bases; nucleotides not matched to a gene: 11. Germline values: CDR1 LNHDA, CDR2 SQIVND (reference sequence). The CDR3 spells CASSVTGESINEQYF. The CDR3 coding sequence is TGTGCCAGTAGTGTGACAGGGGAATCTATCAACGAGCAGTACTTC.

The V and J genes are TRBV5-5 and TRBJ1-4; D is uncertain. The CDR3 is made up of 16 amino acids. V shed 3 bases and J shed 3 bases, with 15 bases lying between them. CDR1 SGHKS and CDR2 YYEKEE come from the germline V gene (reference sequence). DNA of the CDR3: TGTGCCAGCAGCTCCTATGTCCCGTCACCTAATGAAAAACTGTTTTTT. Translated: CASSSYVPSPNEKLFF.

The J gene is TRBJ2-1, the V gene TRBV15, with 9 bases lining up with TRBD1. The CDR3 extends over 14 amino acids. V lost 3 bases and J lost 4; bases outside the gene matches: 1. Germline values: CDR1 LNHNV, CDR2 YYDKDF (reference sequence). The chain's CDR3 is CATSRDRGYNEQFF. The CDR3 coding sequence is TGTGCCACCAGCAGGGACAGGGGATACAATGAGCAGTTCTTC. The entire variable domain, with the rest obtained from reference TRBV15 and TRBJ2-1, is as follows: DAMVIQNPRYQVTQFGKPVTLSCSQTLNHNVMYWYQQKSSQAPKLLFHYYDKDFNNEADTPDNFQSRRPNTSFCFLDIRSPGLGDTAMYLCATSRDRGYNEQFFGPGTRLTVL.

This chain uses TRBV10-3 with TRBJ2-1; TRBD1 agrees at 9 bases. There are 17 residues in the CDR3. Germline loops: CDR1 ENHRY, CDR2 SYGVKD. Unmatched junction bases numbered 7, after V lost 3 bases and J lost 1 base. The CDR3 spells CAISDKGQGRSYNEQFF. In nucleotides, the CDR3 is TGTGCCATCAGTGATAAGGGACAGGGTAGGTCCTACAATGAGCAGTTCTTC.

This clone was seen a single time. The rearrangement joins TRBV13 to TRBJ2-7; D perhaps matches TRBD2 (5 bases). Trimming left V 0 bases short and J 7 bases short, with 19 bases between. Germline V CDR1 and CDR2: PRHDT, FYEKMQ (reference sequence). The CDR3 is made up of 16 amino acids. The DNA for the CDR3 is TGTGCCAGCAGCTTAGGTCTCCCAGAGGTAAGGAGGGAGCAGTACTTC. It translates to CASSLGLPEVRREQYF.

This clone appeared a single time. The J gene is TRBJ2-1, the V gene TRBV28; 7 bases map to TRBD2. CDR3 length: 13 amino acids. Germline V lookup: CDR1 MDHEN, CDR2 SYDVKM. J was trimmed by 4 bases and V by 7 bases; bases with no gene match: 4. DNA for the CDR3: TGTGCCAGCAAGGAGCGGGGTTACAATGAGCAGTTCTTC. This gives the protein CASKERGYNEQFF.

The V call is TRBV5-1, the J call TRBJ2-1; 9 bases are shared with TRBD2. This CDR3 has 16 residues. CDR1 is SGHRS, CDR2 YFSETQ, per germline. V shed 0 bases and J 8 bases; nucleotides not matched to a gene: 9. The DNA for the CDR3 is TGCGCCAGCAGCTTGGACCTAGCGGGGCCCCCCGATGAGCAGTTCTTC. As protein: CASSLDLAGPPDEQFF.

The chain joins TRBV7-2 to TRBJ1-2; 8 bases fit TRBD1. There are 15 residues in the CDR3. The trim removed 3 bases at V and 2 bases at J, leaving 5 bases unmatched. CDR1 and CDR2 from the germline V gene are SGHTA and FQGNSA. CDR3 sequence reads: CASSFGTGLNYGYTF. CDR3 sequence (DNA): TGTGCCAGCAGCTTTGGGACAGGTCTCAACTATGGCTACACCTTC.

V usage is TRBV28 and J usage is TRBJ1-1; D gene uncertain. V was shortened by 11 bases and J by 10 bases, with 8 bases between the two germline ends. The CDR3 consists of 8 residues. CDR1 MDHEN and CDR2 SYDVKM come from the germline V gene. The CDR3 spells CASGGAFF. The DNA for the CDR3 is TGTGCCTCGGGAGGAGCTTTCTTT.

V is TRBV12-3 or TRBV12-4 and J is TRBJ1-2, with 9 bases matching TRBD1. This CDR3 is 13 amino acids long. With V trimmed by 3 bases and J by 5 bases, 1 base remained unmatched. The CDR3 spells CASSLGTGYGYTF. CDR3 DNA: TGTGCCAGCAGTTTGGGGACAGGGTATGGCTACACCTTC.

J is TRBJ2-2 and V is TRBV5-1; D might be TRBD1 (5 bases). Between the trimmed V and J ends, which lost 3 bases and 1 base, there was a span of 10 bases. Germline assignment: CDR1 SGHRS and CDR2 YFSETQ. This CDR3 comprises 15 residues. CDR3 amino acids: CASSSRVMNTGELFF. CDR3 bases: TGCGCCAGCAGCTCCAGGGTCATGAACACCGGGGAGCTGTTTTTT.

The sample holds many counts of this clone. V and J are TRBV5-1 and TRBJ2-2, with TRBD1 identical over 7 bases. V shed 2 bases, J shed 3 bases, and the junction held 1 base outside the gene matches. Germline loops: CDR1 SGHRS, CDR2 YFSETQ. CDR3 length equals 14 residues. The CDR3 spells CASSLQGYTGELFF. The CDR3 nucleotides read TGCGCCAGCAGCTTACAGGGGTACACCGGGGAGCTGTTTTTT.